The entry that follows covers one TCR beta chain sequence. Its cognate antigen is unknown. The data belong to a study of OX40 agonist ivuxolimab in advanced cancers. Study-wide points: Compared with others, partial responders at 0.1-3.0 mg/kg displayed clonal expansion among the lowest.

The method was immunoSEQ multiplex PCR; TCRdb's version includes in-frame clones alone and lacks a portion of them. The sample gives about 27,000 clones, roughly 70% of which show up once; 11% to 15% is in the top ten. This receptor was identified in an adult with an advanced solid tumor such as melanoma, head and neck, liver or kidney cancer. This material consisted of CD4+ or CD8+ T cells sorted from blood, taken in a trial of the OX40 agonist ivuxolimab.

The CDR3 here is CASSKGQGAQTDTQYF. The CDR3, as DNA: TGTGCCAGCAGCAAGGGACAGGGGGCGCAAACAGATACGCAGTATTTT. This chain joins TRBV5-8 and TRBJ2-3; 12 nucleotides match TRBD1. The CDR3 extends over 16 amino acids. V trimming: 4 bases; J trimming: 3 bases; junction bases outside the gene matches: 6. Germline values: CDR1 SGHTS, CDR2 YDEGEE.